Below, 29 T cell receptor beta chains from the same sample are listed, as sequenced in a study of OX40 agonist ivuxolimab in advanced cancers. Profiled with immunoSEQ multiplex PCR; TCRdb holds only in-frame clones, not every one. The sample lists tens of thousands of clones, around nine tenths occurring once. The sequencing here drew on CD4+ or CD8+ T cells sorted from blood, taken in a trial of the OX40 agonist ivuxolimab. These receptors were taken from an adult with an advanced solid tumor such as melanoma, head and neck, liver or kidney cancer.

The V gene is TRBV5-1, the J gene TRBJ1-1, with D perhaps matching TRBD1 (5 bases). The V gene lost 3 bases and the J gene lost 1 base, with 13 bases spanning the gap. The germline CDR1 and CDR2 sequences are SGHRS and YFSETQ. CDR3 length equals 15 residues. The CDR3 DNA reads TGCGCCAGCAGCTCCTCCGGGGGGGAGAACACTGAAGCTTTCTTT. Its protein is CASSSSGGENTEAFF.

The V and J genes are TRBV27 and TRBJ2-5; 12 bases agree with TRBD1. This CDR3 region has 15 residues. Germline V gene sequence: CDR1 MNHEY, CDR2 SMNVEV (reference sequence). V shed 5 bases and J 4 bases; nucleotides not matched to a gene: 5. For the CDR3, the DNA is TGTGCCAGCAGTACCGGGACAGGGGGCGTAGAGACCCAGTACTTC. This translates into CASSTGTGGVETQYF.

The gene calls are TRBV6-5 and TRBJ2-1; D not resolved. Germline CDR1 and CDR2: MNHEY and SVGAGI. Trimming left V 6 bases short and J 9 bases short, with 9 bases between. The CDR3 consists of 11 residues. The CDR3 spells CASSHTGEQFF. The CDR3 nucleotides are TGTGCCAGCAGCCATACGGGTGAGCAGTTCTTC.

The V call is TRBV7-8, the J call TRBJ1-6; D ambiguous. The CDR3 has 15 residues. Germline V gene lookup returns CDR1 SGHVS and CDR2 FQNEAQ. Trimming removed 0 bases from V and 9 bases from J, with 12 bases in between. CDR3 amino acids: CASSLARPEVSPLHF. The CDR3 region has the DNA TGTGCCAGCAGCTTAGCGCGGCCCGAGGTTTCACCCCTCCACTTT. Together with reference TRBV7-8 and TRBJ1-6, the CDR3 gives the full variable domain: GAGVSQSPRYKVAKRGQDVALRCDPISGHVSLFWYQQALGQGPEFLTYFQNEAQLDKSGLPSDRFFAERPEGSVSTLKIQRTQQEDSAVYLCASSLARPEVSPLHFGNGTRLTVT.

The chain carries TRBV4-1 and TRBJ2-3; a possible D gene is TRBD2 (6 bases). This CDR3 has 15 amino acids. CDR1 and CDR2 from the germline V gene are MGHRA and YSYEKL. V was clipped by 2 bases and J by 5 bases, with 14 bases between them. In DNA form, the CDR3 reads TGCGCCAGCAGCCAACGGGGGTTTCAGGTAGATACGCAGTATTTT. It specifies CASSQRGFQVDTQYF.

The chain recombines TRBV5-6 with TRBJ1-2, with D unclear. This CDR3 spans 14 amino acids. Trimming took 1 base from V and 2 from J, leaving 9 bases between them. Germline V lookup: CDR1 SGHDT, CDR2 YYEEEE. The CDR3 nucleotides are TGTGCCAGCAGCTTGATAAGGAACAACTATGGCTACACCTTC. This gives the protein CASSLIRNNYGYTF. The full variable domain, its missing parts supplied by reference TRBV5-6 and TRBJ1-2, is DAGVTQSPTHLIKTRGQQVTLRCSPKSGHDTVSWYQQALGQGPQFIFQYYEEEERQRGNFPDRFSGHQFPNYSSELNVNALLLGDSALYLCASSLIRNNYGYTFGSGTRLTVV.

V and J are TRBV27 and TRBJ1-1; D gene uncertain. The V gene lost 0 bases and the J gene lost 0 bases, with 8 bases spanning the gap. This CDR3 region has 15 residues. Germline V gives CDR1 MNHEY, CDR2 SMNVEV (reference sequence). This chain's CDR3 is CASSLSKGMNTEAFF. CDR3 sequence (DNA): TGTGCCAGCAGTTTATCGAAAGGGATGAACACTGAAGCTTTCTTT.

The chain has TRBV6-5 and TRBJ2-5; D ambiguous. Germline CDR1 reads MNHEY; CDR2 reads SVGAGI. This CDR3 spans 12 amino acids. V was shortened by 6 bases and J by 5 bases, with 10 bases between the two germline ends. CDR3 protein: CASRDVWETQYF. CDR3 coding DNA: TGTGCCAGCAGGGACGTTTGGGAGACCCAGTACTTC.

This CDR3 reads CASSRGWTEAFF. CDR3 DNA sequence: TGTGCCAGCAGCCGAGGGTGGACTGAAGCTTTCTTT. The chain is built from TRBV7-9 and TRBJ1-1; no clear D gene. Germline V CDR1 and CDR2: SEHNR, FQNEAQ (reference sequence). The CDR3 runs to 12 residues. V was pared by 5 bases and J by 5 bases, with 9 bases between.

For the CDR3, the DNA is TGTGCCAGCAGCTTAAGAGGACAGGGAAGGGATGAGCAGTTCTTC. This encodes CASSLRGQGRDEQFF. The chain uses TRBV7-6 and TRBJ2-1; 8 bases line up with TRBD1. Germline trimming cut 2 bases from V and 8 bases from J; bases unmatched to any gene: 8. Germline V lookup: CDR1 SGHVS, CDR2 FNYEAQ. The CDR3 is 15 amino acids.

The rearrangement joins TRBV9 to TRBJ1-2, with D possibly TRBD1 on 5 matching bases. The CDR3 runs 15 residues. CDR1 is SGDLS and CDR2 is YYNGEE in the germline V gene. V was trimmed by 4 bases and J by 8 bases, leaving 21 bases between them. The CDR3 DNA sequence: TGTGCCAGCAGCTCCTCCCGGGGGGTCTATTACGGCTACACCTTC. Translation: CASSSSRGVYYGYTF.

The chain carries TRBV9 and TRBJ2-1; TRBD2 matches 12 bases. Trimming took 2 bases from V and 8 from J; bases not matched to a gene: 5. Germline loops: CDR1 SGDLS, CDR2 YYNGEE. This CDR3 is 15 amino acids long. CDR3 amino acids: CASSVGTSGLDEQFF. The DNA of the CDR3 is TGTGCCAGCAGCGTGGGGACTAGCGGGCTTGATGAGCAGTTCTTC.

The chain has TRBV11-3 and TRBJ2-1, with 8 bases identical to TRBD2. The CDR3 extends over 17 amino acids. Germline lookup yields CDR1 SGHNT and CDR2 YENEEA. J was trimmed by 6 bases and V by 4 bases; bases with no gene match: 14. The CDR3: CASSSGIGGASLNEQFF. DNA for the CDR3: TGTGCCAGCAGCTCAGGGATCGGGGGGGCCAGTCTCAATGAGCAGTTCTTC.

This sequence joins TRBV29-1 and TRBJ2-6; a possible D gene is TRBD2 (5 bases). The V end lost 0 bases, the J end lost 1 base, and 7 bases lay between the germline ends. The CDR3 consists of 15 residues. Germline CDR1 and CDR2: SQVTM and ANQGSEA. CDR3 coding DNA: TGCAGCGTTGAAGATACGGGGTCTGGGGCCAACGTCCTGACTTTC. Protein: CSVEDTGSGANVLTF.

CDR3 nucleotides: TGTGCCAGCAGTCCTCAGGGCACTGAAGCTTTCTTT. Its translation is CASSPQGTEAFF. The chain links TRBV6-5 to TRBJ1-1; D perhaps matches TRBD1 (5 bases). The germline gives CDR1 MNHEY, CDR2 SVGAGI. V was cut by 5 bases and J by 4 bases, with 8 bases left in between. The CDR3 covers 12 residues.

The table lists this clone with a count of one. The chain recombines TRBV18 with TRBJ1-1; TRBD1 matches 7 bases. Trimming removed 5 bases from V and 4 bases from J; junction bases left unmatched: 16. This CDR3 has 17 amino acids. Germline CDR1 is KGHSH and CDR2 is LQKENI. DNA of the CDR3: TGTGCCAGCTCAGACAACCGGGACAGTCTGCCGGGCACTGAAGCTTTCTTT. It translates to CASSDNRDSLPGTEAFF. Looking up the rest from reference TRBV18 and TRBJ1-1 gives the full variable domain: NAGVMQNPRHLVRRRGQEARLRCSPMKGHSHVYWYRQLPEEGLKFMVYLQKENIIDESGMPKERFSAEFPKEGPSILRIQQVVRGDSAAYFCASSDNRDSLPGTEAFFGQGTRLTVV.

V and J are TRBV6-5 and TRBJ2-3, with D perhaps matching TRBD2 (6 bases). Deletions cut 4 bases from V and 6 bases from J, with 17 bases between. CDR3 length: 15 amino acids. Germline-derived CDR1 and CDR2 are MNHEY and SVGAGI. The DNA of the CDR3 is TGTGCCAGCAGTTCGGGACTCCGAGGGGCTGATACGCAGTATTTT. Amino acid sequence: CASSSGLRGADTQYF.

DNA for the CDR3: TGTGCCAGCAGTCTCACCGTGGGTCTCGGAAACACCATATATTTT. It encodes CASSLTVGLGNTIYF. V and J are TRBV27 and TRBJ1-3; D unclear. Looked up from germline, CDR1 is MNHEY and CDR2 is SMNVEV (reference sequence). The CDR3 loop spans 15 amino acids. The germline V and J ends were trimmed by 5 bases and 4 bases, with 15 bases remaining between them.

This sequence joins TRBV9 and TRBJ2-1, with 7 positions matching TRBD1. The CDR3 length is 14 residues. The V segment lost 3 bases and the J segment 5 bases; nucleotides outside the gene matches: 5. Per germline, CDR1 SGDLS and CDR2 YYNGEE. The CDR3 here is CASSEGAGDNEQFF. CDR3 nucleotide sequence: TGTGCCAGCAGCGAGGGGGCCGGAGACAATGAGCAGTTCTTC.

The rearrangement links TRBV27 to TRBJ1-2; D may be TRBD1 (5 bases). Germline loops: CDR1 MNHEY, CDR2 SMNVEV (reference sequence). Trimming took 3 bases from V and 4 from J, leaving 12 bases between them. The CDR3 runs to 14 residues. CDR3 in amino acids: CASSFARVGYGYTF. The CDR3 DNA reads as TGTGCCAGCAGTTTCGCCAGGGTCGGCTATGGCTACACCTTC.

With respect to this clone: A read error may produce the germline difference seen at one junction end. The chain joins TRBV11-3 to TRBJ2-7; tentative D call: TRBD2 (7 bases). The CDR3 is 15 amino acids. Germline-derived CDR1 and CDR2 are SGHNT and YENEEA. The CDR3 loop reads CASSLGGARAYEQYF. Here the CDR3 DNA reads TGTGCCAGCAGTTTAGGGGGGGCGAGGGCCTACGAGCAGTACTTC.

V usage is TRBV9 and J usage is TRBJ2-5; 12 bases match TRBD2. The CDR3 is 16 residues long. Germline CDR1 is SGDLS and CDR2 is YYNGEE. V dropped 3 bases and J dropped 0; count of bases not matched to a gene: 3. The CDR3 DNA is TGTGCCAGCAGCGCCGGACTAGCGGGAAACCAAGAGACCCAGTACTTC. Translating it yields CASSAGLAGNQETQYF. Looking up the rest from reference TRBV9 and TRBJ2-5 gives the full variable domain: DSGVTQTPKHLITATGQRVTLRCSPRSGDLSVYWYQQSLDQGLQFLIQYYNGEERAKGNILERFSAQQFPDLHSELNLSSLELGDSALYFCASSAGLAGNQETQYFGPGTRLLVL.

Concerning this clone itself: A read error may account for a junction end that differs from germline. The chain is built from TRBV7-7 and TRBJ2-2, with D uncertain. Germline V gene sequence: CDR1 SSHAT, CDR2 FNYEAQ (reference sequence). There are 16 residues in the CDR3. The CDR3 spells CASSLSYMPNTGELFF. DNA for the CDR3: TGTGCTAGCAGCTTATCCTACATGCCGAACACCGGGGAGCTGTTTTTT.

The chain carries TRBV5-6 and TRBJ1-5; D remains ambiguous. CDR1 is SGHDT and CDR2 is YYEEEE in the germline V gene. V was cut by 2 bases and J by 1 base, with 10 bases left in between. This CDR3 contains 15 residues. The CDR3 DNA is TGTGCCAGCAGCTTTGCTGGCTCAAGCAATCAGCCCCAGCATTTT. This gives the protein CASSFAGSSNQPQHF.

This clone has just one count. CDR3 protein: CASSLFRGGELFF. The CDR3 DNA reads as TGTGCCAGCAGCTTATTCCGGGGAGGGGAACTGTTTTTT. V usage is TRBV7-3 and J usage is TRBJ1-4; weak D call: TRBD1 (5 bases). V was shortened by 2 bases and J by 12 bases, with 13 bases between the two germline ends. CDR1 and CDR2 from the germline V gene are SGHTA and FQGTGA. This CDR3 comprises 13 residues. The whole variable domain, filled in from reference TRBV7-3 and TRBJ1-4, reads GAGVSQTPSNKVTEKGKYVELRCDPISGHTALYWYRQSLGQGPEFLIYFQGTGAADDSGLPNDRFFAVRPEGSVSTLKIQRTERGDSAVYLCASSLFRGGELFFGSGTQLSVL.

This sequence joins TRBV4-1 and TRBJ2-3; 9 positions agree with TRBD2. The CDR3 consists of 15 residues. Germline loops: CDR1 MGHRA, CDR2 YSYEKL. The junction had 7 bases not matched to a gene; V was cut back by 4 bases and J by 5 bases. CDR3 region: CASSPGTSPEDTQYF. CDR3 coding DNA: TGCGCCAGCAGCCCCGGGACTAGCCCAGAAGATACGCAGTATTTT.

The genes are TRBV11-2 and TRBJ2-5; no reliable D call. CDR3 length equals 10 residues. Germline CDR1 is SGHAT and CDR2 is FQNNGV. V dropped 5 bases and J dropped 4 bases, with 2 bases sitting between them. CDR3 protein: CASSGETQYF. The CDR3 DNA follows: TGTGCCAGCAGCGGAGAGACCCAGTACTTC.

The V gene is TRBV5-4, the J gene TRBJ2-3; D not resolved. With 4 bases removed from V and 3 bases from J, the gap between germline ends came to 15 bases. The CDR3 runs to 15 residues. Germline assignment: CDR1 SGHNT and CDR2 YYREEE (reference sequence). Here the CDR3 reads CASSQTGRSTDTQYF. The CDR3 nucleotides are TGTGCCAGCAGCCAAACGGGCCGATCAACAGATACGCAGTATTTT.

Only a few counts were recorded for this clone. The chain recombines TRBV6-5 with TRBJ2-7; a possible D gene is TRBD1 (5 bases). Germline V gene lookup returns CDR1 MNHEY and CDR2 SVGAGI. V was shortened by 8 bases and J by 3 bases, with 11 bases between the two germline ends. CDR3 size: 12 residues. This chain's CDR3 is CASGTTDYEQYF. CDR3 nucleotides: TGTGCCAGCGGCACGACAGACTACGAGCAGTACTTC.